This entry concerns a single T cell receptor beta chain. The table lists this clone with a count of one. Its antigen is not yet known. No base quality values were provided; no much bigger clone lies one nucleotide off. The data originate from a study of cytomegalovirus exposure and HLA in healthy donors (dated by TCRdb to the late 2010s). In the study overall: An earlier analysis of some 500 of the donors reported roughly 300 Gb of sequence data and 117 million unique TCR beta sequences from around 200 million T cells. Of the roughly 390 genotyped donors, 75% to 85% were placed in the genetic ancestry cluster associated with self-reported Caucasian donors. In an earlier analysis of 500 to 650 of the donors, high-throughput TCR beta sequencing was used to judge whether each TCR beta V gene segment behaved as functional or pseudogenic. Roughly 5 DR-DQ haplotypes were handled as single units for association and clustering, since linkage in the cohort was strong. The study was designed to test whether signatures of past pathogen exposure could be identified by cataloging public T cell receptors. Approximately 300 gigabases of sequencing data and around 80 million unique TCR sequences made up an early release that covered 500 to 650 HLA-typed donors. Donor age, sex, ethnicity and CMV serostatus were collected together with the repertoire data. Rather than drawing on any new phenotypic data, the later analysis identified candidate immune exposures from TCR beta sequences and the way those sequences occurred across donors. To study patterns of TCR occurrence, a later analysis re-analyzed previously published TCR beta repertoires from more than 550 donors and added high-resolution HLA genotyping. Among roughly 400 genotyped donors of the cohort, an average of 235,054 unique TCR beta nucleotide sequences were sequenced per donor, roughly 20% of them non-productive. HLA typing covered class I and class II loci at four-digit resolution. The study used immunosequencing to profile the T cell repertoires of about 670 subjects and linked those repertoires to cytomegalovirus serostatus. In addition to the first cohort of 666 subjects, a separate validation cohort of 100 to 150 different subjects was used. To predict cytomegalovirus infection status, the study combined high-throughput TCR immunosequencing, statistical association of individual TCRs with disease status, and machine learning. Typing coverage varied by locus: roughly 620-640 donors for A, B, C, DRB1 and DQB1; more than 500 for DQA1; about 570 for DPA1; more than 450 for DPB1. A later genetic analysis used genome-wide SNP genotypes for 398 of the 666 donors, treating that subset as a discovery cohort. All discovery cohort repertoires had been generated using a single sequencing platform. Findings and caveats that apply to the study as a whole: Immune exposure information for the cohort was limited to CMV serostatus. A group of highly shared sequence variants was considered likely to be a technical artifact of the sequencing pipeline. A later analysis found that HLA-associated TCR beta chains were more clonally expanded and had lower generation probabilities than equally common non-associated chains. In an earlier analysis of some 500 of the donors, most TCR beta V segments appeared in productive rearrangements about 87% or about 30% of the time, broadly matching IMGT annotations. Strong co-occurrence of HLA alleles, especially DR and DQ, made assigning TCR associations to individual alleles difficult. Sequencing depth was assumed to be roughly uniform across donors in the presence/absence analyses, though that assumption may not hold. Across donors, most TCR sequences were observed very rarely, whereas some public TCRs were present in many individuals. In the study, approximately 160 TCR beta chains were listed as associated with cytomegalovirus. V-gene and J-gene trimming of TCR beta chains was associated with a missense DCLRE1C variant in a later genetic analysis, and the association was replicated in an independent cohort. About 15 rarely observed V segments, including chromosome 9 orphons, were excluded from the earlier analysis of approximately 500 of the donors because counts were too low. Cytomegalovirus status was reported to be diagnosed by the classifier with high specificity and sensitivity in both the original and validation cohorts. According to the authors, the approach could potentially be generalized to other disease states and immunological phenotypes. According to a later genetic analysis, donors in an Asian-associated ancestry cluster had fewer N-insertions in productive TCRs than the approximately 610-donor mean. Because HLA typing was unavailable for some donors at each locus, only the typed subset was used in association tests. A later analysis found that most CMV-associated TCR beta chains appeared HLA-restricted, with HLA associations seemingly driven largely by CMV exposure. Linkage disequilibrium might explain the correlated functional status among segregating V segments, but an unknown experimental factor could not be ruled out. A further reported finding was that TCR beta sequences accurately predicted the HLA-A and HLA-B alleles for most subjects in the first cohort. In a later analysis, TCR association rates were found to vary across HLA loci, with the most associated TCRs seen for DRB1 alleles and the fewest for HLA-C alleles. In vitro tests confirmed that a few of the cytomegalovirus-associated TCR beta chains recognize cytomegalovirus antigens. Only TCR beta chains were sequenced in this cohort, and the absence of alpha or paired-chain data limited detectable features. A later analysis associated about 17,000 TCR beta sequences with specific HLA alleles at a false discovery rate of 0.05. A later analysis reported that several top co-occurrence clusters appeared linked to parvovirus B19, influenza, CMV and Epstein-Barr virus.

The cohort consisted of 666 healthy bone marrow donors. All cohort members were sampled while nominally healthy, although unrecorded immune exposures were likely present. The donor was CMV seropositive and was included in the group of 270 or so seropositive cohort members. A peripheral blood sample was provided by each donor, and peripheral blood mononuclear cells were used for TCR beta sequencing. The Qiagen DNeasy Blood Extraction Kit was used to extract genomic DNA from the blood cell samples. Libraries were prepared through the immunoSEQ multiplex PCR assay. For the multiplex PCR, a mixture combining 60 forward primers for TCR Vbeta segments and 13 reverse primers for TCR Jbeta segments was used. A multiplex PCR assay on genomic DNA amplified the CDR3 region of rearranged TCR beta genes. The Illumina HiSeq System was used to sequence the amplified TCR beta libraries as 87-base-pair reads. The published analysis was carried out like this. Across the 500 to 850 repertoires, a later analysis counted approximately 75 million unique TCR beta chains, around 11 million of which were shared by at least two donors. Raw reads were error-corrected and collapsed into unique sequences by a nearest-neighbor algorithm in which closely related sequences were merged to remove PCR and sequencing errors. V, D and J gene segments were assigned by aligning CDR3 sequences to IMGT reference sequences. Each retained sequence needed at least a six-nucleotide match to both a V gene segment and a J gene segment. Rearrangements were called productive when the CDR3 lacked stop codons and stayed in frame with V and J; all others were non-productive. Following IMGT convention, CDR3 was defined as the stretch from the second conserved V-encoded cysteine up to the conserved J-encoded phenylalanine. Sequences without an unambiguous match to a single V gene segment were excluded from the earlier analysis of 500 to 700 of the donors. In an earlier analysis of about 590 of the donors, a V segment was called functional when productive rearrangements were above 56.7%, and segregating when the standard deviation between donors exceeded 5%. To diagnose cytomegalovirus status from the catalog of TCR beta chain sequences, a statistical classification framework was built. In a later analysis, V and J genes were assigned by comparing TCR nucleotide sequences against IMGT/GENE-DB human TR gene sequences. Using the TCRdist pipeline, a later analysis assigned CDR3 sequences along with most-parsimonious VDJ recombination scenarios. In a later analysis, every TCR beta chain was defined by the combination of its CDR3 amino acid sequence and its V-gene family, and reads without a unique V-gene family were dropped. A later analysis removed 500 to 600 highly shared, low-generation-probability nucleotide sequences to deal with suspected cross-contamination and a sequencing artifact. In a later analysis, a clonal expansion index for each public chain was calculated from normalized within-repertoire ranks of inferred template counts. In a later analysis, generation probabilities were computed using a VDJ recombination model fitted to out-of-frame rearrangements, and the results were checked against IGoR. In a later analysis, hypergeometric tests were used to score TCR-TCR, TCR-HLA and TCR-CMV co-occurrence, with a repertoire-size bias correction applied to TCR pairs. False discovery rates were estimated in a later analysis by permuting HLA or CMV assignments 20 times. In a later analysis, co-occurring TCRs were grouped with DBSCAN, and TCRdist sequence similarity was added when clustering was performed within HLA-allele-positive subsets. Repertoires with fewer than 30,000 or more than 120,000 public chains were left out of co-occurrence clustering, as were five repertoires with anomalous nucleotide sharing. The source is immuneACCESS, and TCRdb retained only in-frame sequences with V and J called. Part of the clones is not carried over; for the studies checked, unresolved V genes explain less than half of this, and the remainder is unexplained. V and J calls and clone size are as listed in that table; D and trimming were resolved from the DNA. This sample comprises roughly 120,000 clones, over 65% of them detected only once. The ten largest clones represent more than 9% of the sample.

The source of this sequence is a woman aged 45-65 years in good health and CMV-seropositive. Sequenced: PBMCs.

The DNA sequence is as follows: TGTGCCAGCAGTGAGGTAGGCAGGGGCATGAACACTGAAGCTTTCTTT. Translated, this gives CASSEVGRGMNTEAFF. Recombination linked TRBV2 to TRBJ1-1, with TRBD1 tentatively as D gene (6 bases match). Trimming costs V 3 bases and J 0 bases, and their ends lie 14 bases apart. Measured from the cysteine to the phenylalanine, the CDR3 is 16 residues long. Only the CDR3 DNA stays, 48 bases, in frame from base 1. Looking up the germline V gene yields CDR1 SNHLY and CDR2 FYNNEI.